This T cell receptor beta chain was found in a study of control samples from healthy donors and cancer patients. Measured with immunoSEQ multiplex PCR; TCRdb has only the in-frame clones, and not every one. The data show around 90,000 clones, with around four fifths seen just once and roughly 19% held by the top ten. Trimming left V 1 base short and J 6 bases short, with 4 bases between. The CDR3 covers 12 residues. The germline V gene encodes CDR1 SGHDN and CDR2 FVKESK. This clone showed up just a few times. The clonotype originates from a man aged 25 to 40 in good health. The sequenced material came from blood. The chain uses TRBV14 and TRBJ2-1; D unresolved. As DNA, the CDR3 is TGTGCCAGCAGCCAAGCCGCCAATGAGCAGTTCTTC. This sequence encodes CASSQAANEQFF. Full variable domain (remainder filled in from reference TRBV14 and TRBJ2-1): EAGVTQFPSHSVIEKGQTVTLRCDPISGHDNLYWYRRVMGKEIKFLLHFVKESKQDESGMPNNRFLAERTGGTYSTLKVQPAELEDSGVYFCASSQAANEQFFGPGTRLTVL.